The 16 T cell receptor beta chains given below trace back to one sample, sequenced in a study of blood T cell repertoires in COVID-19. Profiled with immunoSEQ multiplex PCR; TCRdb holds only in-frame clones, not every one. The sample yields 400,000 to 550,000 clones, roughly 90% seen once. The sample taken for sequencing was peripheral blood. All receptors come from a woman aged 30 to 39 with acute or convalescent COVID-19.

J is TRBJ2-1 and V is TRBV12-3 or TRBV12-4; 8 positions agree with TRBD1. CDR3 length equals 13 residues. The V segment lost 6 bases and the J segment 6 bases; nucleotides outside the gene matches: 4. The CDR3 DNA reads TGTGCCAGCAGGCAGGGGGCGCCCAATGAGCAGTTCTTC. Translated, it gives CASRQGAPNEQFF.

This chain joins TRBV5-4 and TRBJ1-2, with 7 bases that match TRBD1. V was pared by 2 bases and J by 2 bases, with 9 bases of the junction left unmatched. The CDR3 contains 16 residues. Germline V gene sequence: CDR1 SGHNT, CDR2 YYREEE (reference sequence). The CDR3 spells CASSFGSGTENYGYTF. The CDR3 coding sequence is TGTGCCAGCAGCTTCGGGTCCGGGACAGAGAACTATGGCTACACCTTC. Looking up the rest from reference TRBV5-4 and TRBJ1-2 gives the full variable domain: ETGVTQSPTHLIKTRGQQVTLRCSSQSGHNTVSWYQQALGQGPQFIFQYYREEENGRGNFPPRFSGLQFPNYSSELNVNALELDDSALYLCASSFGSGTENYGYTFGSGTRLTVV.

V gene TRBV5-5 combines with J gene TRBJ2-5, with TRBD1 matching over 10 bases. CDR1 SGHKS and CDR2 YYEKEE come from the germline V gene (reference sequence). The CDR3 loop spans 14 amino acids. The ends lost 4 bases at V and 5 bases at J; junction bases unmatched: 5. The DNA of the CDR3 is TGTGCCAGCAGCACCGACAGGGGGCTGGAGACCCAGTACTTC. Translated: CASSTDRGLETQYF.

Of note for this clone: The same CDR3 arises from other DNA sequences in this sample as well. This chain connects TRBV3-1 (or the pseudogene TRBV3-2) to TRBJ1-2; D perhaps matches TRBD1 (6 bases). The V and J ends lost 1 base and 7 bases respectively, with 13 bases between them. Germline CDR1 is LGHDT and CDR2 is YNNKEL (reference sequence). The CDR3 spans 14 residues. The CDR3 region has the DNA TGTGCCAGCAGCCAAGCGCGGGGAGGGGGTGGCTACACCTTC. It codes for CASSQARGGGGYTF.

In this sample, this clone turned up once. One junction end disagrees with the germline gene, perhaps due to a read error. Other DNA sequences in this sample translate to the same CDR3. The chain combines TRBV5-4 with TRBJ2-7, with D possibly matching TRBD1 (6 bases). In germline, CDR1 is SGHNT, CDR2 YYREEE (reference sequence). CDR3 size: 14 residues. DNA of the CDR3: TGTGCCAACAGCCCATCGATGGGTCCAGGGGAGCAGTACTTT. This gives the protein CANSPSMGPGEQYF.

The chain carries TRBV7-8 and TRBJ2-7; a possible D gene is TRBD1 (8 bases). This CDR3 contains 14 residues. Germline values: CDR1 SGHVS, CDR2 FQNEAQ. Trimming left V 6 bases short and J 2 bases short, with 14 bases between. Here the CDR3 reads CASRGGTGAYEQYF. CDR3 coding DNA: TGTGCCAGCAGGGGGGGGACAGGCGCCTACGAGCAGTACTTC.

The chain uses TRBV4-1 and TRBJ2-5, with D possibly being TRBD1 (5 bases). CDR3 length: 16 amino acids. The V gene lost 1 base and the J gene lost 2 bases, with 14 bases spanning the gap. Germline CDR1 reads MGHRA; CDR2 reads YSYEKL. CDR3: CASSQVGRGGQETQYF. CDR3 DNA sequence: TGCGCCAGCAGCCAAGTAGGAAGGGGTGGGCAAGAGACCCAGTACTTC.

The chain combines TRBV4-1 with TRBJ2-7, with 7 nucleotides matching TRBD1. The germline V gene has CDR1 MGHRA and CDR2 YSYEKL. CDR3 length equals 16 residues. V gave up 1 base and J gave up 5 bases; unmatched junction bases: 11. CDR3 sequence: CASSQGHRGEGDEQYF. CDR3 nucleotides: TGCGCCAGCAGCCAAGGTCACAGGGGAGAGGGAGACGAGCAGTACTTC.

The CDR3 is CASKQGSPSTDTQYF. The CDR3 region has the DNA TGTGCCAGCAAACAGGGTTCACCTAGCACAGATACGCAGTATTTT. The chain couples TRBV28 to TRBJ2-3; possible D gene TRBD1, 6 bases. From germline, CDR1 is MDHEN and CDR2 SYDVKM. The ends were cut back, 7 bases at V and 0 bases at J, with 14 bases in the middle. This CDR3 is 15 amino acids long. Full variable domain (missing parts from reference TRBV28 and TRBJ2-3): DVKVTQSSRYLVKRTGEKVFLECVQDMDHENMFWYRQDPGLGLRLIYFSYDVKMKEKGDIPEGYSVSREKKERFSLILESASTNQTSMYLCASKQGSPSTDTQYFGPGTRLTVL.

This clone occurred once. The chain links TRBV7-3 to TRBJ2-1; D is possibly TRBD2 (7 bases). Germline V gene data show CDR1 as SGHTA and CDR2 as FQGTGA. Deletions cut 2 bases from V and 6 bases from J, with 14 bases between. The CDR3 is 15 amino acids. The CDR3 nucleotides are TGTGCCAGCAGCTTAGATGGCGGGGGCCTCAATGAGCAGTTCTTC. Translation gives CASSLDGGGLNEQFF. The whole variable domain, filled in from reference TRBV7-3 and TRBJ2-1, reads GAGVSQTPSNKVTEKGKYVELRCDPISGHTALYWYRQSLGQGPEFLIYFQGTGAADDSGLPNDRFFAVRPEGSVSTLKIQRTERGDSAVYLCASSLDGGGLNEQFFGPGTRLTVL.

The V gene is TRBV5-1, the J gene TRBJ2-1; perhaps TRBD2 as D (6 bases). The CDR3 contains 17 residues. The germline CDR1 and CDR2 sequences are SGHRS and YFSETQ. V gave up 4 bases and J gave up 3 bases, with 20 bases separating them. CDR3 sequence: CASSIKPNRTIYNEQFF. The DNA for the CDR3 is TGCGCCAGCAGCATCAAGCCAAACAGGACTATCTACAATGAGCAGTTCTTC.

DNA for the CDR3: TGTGCCAGCAGTGACACCGGGACAGGGGTAGGCAATGAGCAGTTCTTC. Amino acid sequence: CASSDTGTGVGNEQFF. The rearrangement uses TRBV25-1 and TRBJ2-1, with 10 bases lining up with TRBD1. This CDR3 is 16 amino acids long. CDR1 MGHDK and CDR2 SYGVNS come from the germline V gene. The V segment lost 3 bases and the J segment 6 bases; nucleotides outside the gene matches: 8.

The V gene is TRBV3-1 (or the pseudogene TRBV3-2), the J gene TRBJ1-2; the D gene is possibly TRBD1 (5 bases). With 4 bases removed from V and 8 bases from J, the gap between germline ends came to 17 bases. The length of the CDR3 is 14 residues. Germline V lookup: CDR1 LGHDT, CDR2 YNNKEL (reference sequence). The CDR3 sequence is CASSRSGGVDGYTF. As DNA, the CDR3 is TGTGCCAGCAGCCGATCGGGAGGGGTGGACGGCTACACCTTC.

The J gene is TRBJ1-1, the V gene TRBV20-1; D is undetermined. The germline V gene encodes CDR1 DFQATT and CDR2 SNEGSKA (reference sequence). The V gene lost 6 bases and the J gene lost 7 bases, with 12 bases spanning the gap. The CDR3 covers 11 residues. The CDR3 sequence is CSAFRLLEAFF. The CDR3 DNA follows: TGCAGTGCCTTCAGGCTCCTTGAAGCTTTCTTT.

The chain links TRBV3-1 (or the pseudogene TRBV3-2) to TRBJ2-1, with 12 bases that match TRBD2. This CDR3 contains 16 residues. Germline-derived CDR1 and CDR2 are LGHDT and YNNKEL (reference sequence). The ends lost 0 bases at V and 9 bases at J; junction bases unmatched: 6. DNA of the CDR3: TGTGCCAGCAGCCAAGATTACCTAGCGGGGGGGTCTGAGCAGTTCTTC. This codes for CASSQDYLAGGSEQFF.

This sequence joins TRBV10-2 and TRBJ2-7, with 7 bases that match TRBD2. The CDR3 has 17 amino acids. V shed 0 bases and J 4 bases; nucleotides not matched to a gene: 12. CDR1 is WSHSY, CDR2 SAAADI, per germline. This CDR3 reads CASSESTPREAGYEQYF. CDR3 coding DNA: TGCGCCAGCAGTGAGTCGACACCCAGGGAAGCGGGGTACGAGCAGTACTTC.